The T cell receptor (beta chain) described here comes from a study of CD4 T cells in relation to SARS-CoV-2 and coronaviruses. Study background: TCR beta CDR3s were sequenced after approximately ten-day antigen culture of PBMCs. Negative control cultures got HIV-1 Nef peptides or no peptide. Notes on the study in general: No crossreactivity against non-spike viral proteins was tested here.

Assay: immunoSEQ multiplex PCR; the TCRdb copy retains only in-frame clones and omits some. The sample includes 20,000 to 25,000 clones, about 70% of them seen just once. To note about this clone: Antigen unknown.

Before the COVID-19 pandemic, during about 2011-2019, CD4+ T cells were taken from unexposed donors. CD4+ T cells were isolated from the cells after nine to eleven days of culture. PBMCs were plated at roughly 2.1 million per well in IL-2-containing medium. The V gene lost 4 bases and the J gene lost 4 bases, with 17 bases spanning the gap. Germline loops: CDR1 SGDLS, CDR2 YYNGEE. CDR3 length: 16 amino acids. The chain joins TRBV9 to TRBJ1-4, with D possibly being TRBD1 (5 bases). The clonotype was recovered from a human donor in good health. Sequenced sample: CD4+ T cells from PBMCs, cultured in vitro. Written as DNA, the CDR3 is TGTGCCAGCAGCCCCAGGGCCTCCTTGGGTAATGAAAAACTGTTTTTT. Translation: CASSPRASLGNEKLFF.